These 20 T cell receptor beta chains were all obtained from the same sample, sequenced in a study of T cell responses to AZD1222 COVID-19 vaccine. Using immunoSEQ multiplex PCR, the repertoire was profiled, and TCRdb retains in-frame clones only, with some absent. The repertoire holds 150,000 or so clones, with 85% to 95% as singletons. Material: peripheral blood, obtained on day 0 of AZD1222 vaccination. Every receptor here comes from an adult in good health.

This rearrangement joins TRBV7-9 to TRBJ2-1; TRBD1 agrees at 8 bases. Germline trimming cut 5 bases from V and 6 bases from J; bases unmatched to any gene: 6. The CDR3 extends over 14 amino acids. Germline V CDR1 and CDR2: SEHNR, FQNEAQ (reference sequence). The CDR3 DNA reads as TGTGCCAGCAGCGACGGACAGGGTAGCAATGAGCAGTTCTTC. It is translated as CASSDGQGSNEQFF.

The gene calls are TRBV9 and TRBJ2-1, with 12 bases lining up with TRBD2. The CDR3 consists of 16 residues. The V gene end was trimmed by 3 bases and the J gene end by 5 bases; junction bases not matched to a gene: 6. Germline loops: CDR1 SGDLS, CDR2 YYNGEE. The DNA for the CDR3 is TGTGCCAGCAGCGCTAGACTAGCGGGAGTGGACAATGAGCAGTTCTTC. It translates to CASSARLAGVDNEQFF.

The chain employs TRBV2 and TRBJ2-7, with D maybe TRBD2 (6 bases). The CDR3 runs 15 residues. V gave up 2 bases and J gave up 2 bases, with 13 bases separating them. Germline V gives CDR1 SNHLY, CDR2 FYNNEI. This CDR3 is CASSERSGRTYEQYF. The CDR3 DNA is TGTGCCAGCAGTGAACGGTCAGGGAGGACCTACGAGCAGTACTTC. Full variable domain (rest looked up from reference TRBV2 and TRBJ2-7): EPEVTQTPSHQVTQMGQEVILRCVPISNHLYFYWYRQILGQKVEFLVSFYNNEISEKSEIFDDQFSVERPDGSNFTLKIRSTKLEDSAMYFCASSERSGRTYEQYFGPGTRLTVT.

V and J are TRBV27 and TRBJ1-5; TRBD1 is a possible D gene (6 bases). Germline-derived CDR1 and CDR2 are MNHEY and SMNVEV (reference sequence). Deletions cut 1 base from V and 0 bases from J, with 28 bases between. This CDR3 spans 22 amino acids. The CDR3 DNA is TGTGCCAGCAGTTTATTCGCACCGAGAACAGGGCGTCCCTTTTATAGCAATCAGCCCCAGCATTTT. Its protein is CASSLFAPRTGRPFYSNQPQHF.

The chain has TRBV21-1 and TRBJ2-1. TRBV21-1 is classified as a pseudogene. There are 16 residues in the CDR3. Here the CDR3 reads CASSKYPGQARNEQFF. The CDR3 region has the DNA TGTGCCAGCAGCAAATACCCAGGTCAAGCGAGGAATGAGCAGTTCTTC.

J is TRBJ2-3 and V is TRBV5-1; D unclear. CDR1 is SGHRS, CDR2 YFSETQ, per germline. The germline V and J ends were trimmed by 0 bases and 1 base, with 9 bases remaining between them. CDR3 length equals 15 residues. The CDR3 sequence: CASSLELLGTDTQYF. CDR3 DNA sequence: TGCGCCAGCAGCTTGGAGCTTTTGGGCACAGATACGCAGTATTTT.

The gene calls are TRBV6-5 and TRBJ2-7; TRBD2 matches at 10 bases. V was pared by 7 bases and J by 2 bases, with 5 bases of the junction left unmatched. The CDR3 is made up of 14 amino acids. Germline V gene sequence: CDR1 MNHEY, CDR2 SVGAGI. CDR3 residues: CASTRTSGAYEQYF. CDR3 in DNA: TGTGCCAGCACACGGACTAGCGGAGCCTACGAGCAGTACTTC.

This chain joins TRBV28 and TRBJ2-5, with D maybe TRBD1 (6 bases). V dropped 4 bases and J dropped 0 bases, with 12 bases sitting between them. This CDR3 comprises 15 residues. Germline lookup yields CDR1 MDHEN and CDR2 SYDVKM. The DNA for the CDR3 is TGTGCCAGCAGTTACTACAGGGATTACCAAGAGACCCAGTACTTC. Encoded protein: CASSYYRDYQETQYF.

The rearrangement links TRBV4-3 to TRBJ2-7, with D maybe TRBD2 (6 bases). V was pared by 1 base and J by 2 bases, with 12 bases between. The CDR3 length is 15 residues. The germline CDR1 and CDR2 sequences are LGHNA and YSLEER. The CDR3 region has the DNA TGCGCCAGCAGCCAAGCGGTGGGGGGAACCTACGAGCAGTACTTC. As protein: CASSQAVGGTYEQYF.

DNA for the CDR3: TGTGCCACCAGCAGAGATAAGGGAGATGAGCAGTTCTTC. This encodes CATSRDKGDEQFF. The chain joins TRBV15 to TRBJ2-1; D perhaps matches TRBD2 (5 bases). Deletions cut 0 bases from V and 8 bases from J, with 8 bases between. In germline, CDR1 is LNHNV, CDR2 YYDKDF (reference sequence). This CDR3 has 13 residues. Based on the CDR3 plus reference TRBV15 and TRBJ2-1, the full variable domain is DAMVIQNPRYQVTQFGKPVTLSCSQTLNHNVMYWYQQKSSQAPKLLFHYYDKDFNNEADTPDNFQSRRPNTSFCFLDIRSPGLGDTAMYLCATSRDKGDEQFFGPGTRLTVL.

The V and J genes are TRBV6-2 or TRBV6-3 and TRBJ1-1; the D is unclear. V was trimmed by 1 base and J by 0 bases, leaving 6 bases between them. CDR3 length: 14 residues. CDR1 and CDR2 (germline): MNHEY, SVGEGT. CDR3 coding DNA: TGTGCCAGCAGTTACTGGCCTTTGAACACTGAAGCTTTCTTT. This gives the protein CASSYWPLNTEAFF.

This sequence joins TRBV2 and TRBJ2-1; 9 bases are shared with TRBD1. Germline-derived CDR1 and CDR2 are SNHLY and FYNNEI. V shed 1 base, J shed 8 bases, and the junction held 9 bases outside the gene matches. This CDR3 spans 16 amino acids. The CDR3 loop is CASSEGTGTGNHEQFF. In nucleotides, the CDR3 is TGTGCCAGCAGTGAAGGGACCGGGACAGGGAACCATGAGCAGTTCTTC.

V usage is TRBV6-2 or TRBV6-3 and J usage is TRBJ1-1; a weak D match, TRBD1 (5 bases). Trimming cost V 6 bases and J 4 bases, with 12 bases left between them. The CDR3 loop spans 13 amino acids. Germline V lookup: CDR1 MNHEY, CDR2 SVGEGT. CDR3 sequence: CASSNRGGTEAFF. The CDR3, as DNA: TGTGCCAGCAGCAACCGGGGGGGCACTGAAGCTTTCTTT.

The rearrangement links TRBV12-3 or TRBV12-4 to TRBJ2-1; maybe TRBD1 (5 bases). V lost 6 bases and J 5 bases, leaving 8 bases between the germline ends. This CDR3 region has 12 residues. CDR3 sequence reads: CASSRQNNEQFF. The DNA for the CDR3 is TGTGCCAGCAGCCGACAGAACAATGAGCAGTTCTTC.

This chain links TRBV6-5 with TRBJ2-7, with unresolved D. Germline V gene sequence: CDR1 MNHEY, CDR2 SVGAGI. The CDR3 totals 14 residues. Trimming removed 2 bases at V and 2 bases at J, with 10 bases between. For the CDR3, the DNA is TGTGCCAGCAGTTACCGGCCCCCTCCCTACGAGCAGTACTTC. Protein sequence: CASSYRPPPYEQYF.

In DNA form, the CDR3 reads TGTGCCAGCAGCTTAGGGCCCACCGGACCCGGGGGCTACACCTTC. Its protein is CASSLGPTGPGGYTF. V usage is TRBV7-9 and J usage is TRBJ1-2; D uncertain. The V end lost 1 base, the J end lost 8 bases, and 17 bases lay between the germline ends. This CDR3 has 15 residues. Germline lookup yields CDR1 SEHNR and CDR2 FQNEAQ (reference sequence).

This clone was observed a handful of times. V usage is TRBV9 and J usage is TRBJ2-2; unclear D gene. Germline CDR1 is SGDLS and CDR2 is YYNGEE. V lost 2 bases and J 7 bases, leaving 3 bases between the germline ends. This CDR3 contains 11 residues. CDR3 DNA sequence: TGTGCCAGCAGCGTTGACGGGGAGCTGTTTTTT. This sequence encodes CASSVDGELFF.

The chain recombines TRBV28 with TRBJ2-7; D might be TRBD2 (6 bases). Germline V gene data show CDR1 as MDHEN and CDR2 as SYDVKM. V lost 7 bases to trimming and J lost 0 bases, with 16 bases between them. The CDR3 length is 15 residues. This CDR3 reads CASNHPSDLSYEQYF. DNA of the CDR3: TGTGCCAGCAACCACCCTAGCGATCTCTCCTACGAGCAGTACTTC.

The genes are TRBV7-3 and TRBJ2-1; D possibly corresponds to TRBD2 (5 bases). The length of the CDR3 is 14 residues. V lost 5 bases, J lost 7 bases, and 15 bases lay in between. CDR1 and CDR2 from the germline V gene are SGHTA and FQGTGA. CDR3 sequence: CASSKDGVVNEQFF. CDR3 nucleotides: TGTGCCAGCAGCAAAGACGGGGTCGTGAATGAGCAGTTCTTC.

This clone was seen just once. This sequence joins TRBV4-1 and TRBJ2-7; no firm D call. Trimming left V 4 bases short and J 3 bases short, with 10 bases between. Germline CDR1 is MGHRA and CDR2 is YSYEKL. CDR3 length: 13 residues. As DNA, the CDR3 is TGCGCCAGCAGCCCCCAAGGTGGCTACGAGCAGTACTTC. As protein: CASSPQGGYEQYF.